A single sample gave rise to the 12 T cell receptor beta chains below, sequenced in a study of human T cells and chemical hapten exposure. TCRdb fed the RACE reads into MiXCR, producing one record per CDR3 protein. The repertoire consists of about 83,000 distinct CDR3 sequences, with 7% to 8% occurring once and the leading ten covering less than 2%. Time point specified: patch test 1, 2 weeks after DPC sensitization. The treatment is: therapeutic diphenylcyclopropenone sensitization with weekly scalp DPC. This specimen consisted of whole blood, obtained in connection with sensitization to the hapten diphenylcyclopropenone (DPC). The receptors come from a woman in her 30s with alopecia areata. Some clones in this sample may be carry-over from other donors' samples.

There are a few counts of this clonotype. The gene calls are TRBV5-1 and TRBJ1-1; D gene uncertain. V lost 3 bases to trimming and J lost 3 bases, with 12 bases between them. Germline V lookup: CDR1 SGHRS, CDR2 YFSETQ. The CDR3 loop spans 14 amino acids. The CDR3 loop reads CASSSRGGDTEAFF. The CDR3 coding sequence is TGCGCCAGCAGCTCTAGAGGAGGCGACACTGAAGCTTTCTTT.

The chain couples TRBV29-1 to TRBJ1-1; D is ambiguous. Germline CDR1 and CDR2: SQVTM and ANQGSEA. The CDR3 is 13 amino acids. The CDR3 bases are TGCAGTGTTAAACCGGGTTACAACACTGAAGCTTTCTTT. It yields the protein CSVKPGYNTEAFF. Variable domain in full (rest from reference TRBV29-1 and TRBJ1-1): SAVISQKPSRDICQRGTSLTIQCQVDSQVTMMFWYRQQPGQSLTLIATANQGSEATYESGFVIDKFPISRPNLTFSTLTVSNMSPEDSSIYLCSVKPGYNTEAFFGQGTRLTVV.

The V gene is TRBV2, the J gene TRBJ1-5; D is undetermined. V shed 8 bases and J shed 4 bases, with 24 bases lying between them. The CDR3 is made up of 17 amino acids. Germline V lookup: CDR1 SNHLY, CDR2 FYNNEI. CDR3 sequence (DNA): TGTGCCAGCCATGATCCGGACCTAGTGGGATTTAATCAGCCCCAGCATTTT. It yields the protein CASHDPDLVGFNQPQHF.

This clonotype has at least ten counts. J is TRBJ2-3 and V is TRBV7-3, with 7 bases matching TRBD2. This CDR3 contains 14 residues. The junction had 4 bases not matched to a gene; V was cut back by 2 bases and J by 5 bases. The germline V gene encodes CDR1 SGHTA and CDR2 FQGTGA. DNA of the CDR3: TGTGCCAGCAGCTTAGCGGGGGTAGGAGATACGCAGTATTTT. This encodes CASSLAGVGDTQYF.

This clonotype was seen at least ten times. The rearrangement uses TRBV6-5 and TRBJ1-4; D is unresolved. Per germline, CDR1 MNHEY and CDR2 SVGAGI. The CDR3 has 15 amino acids. The V end was cut by 2 bases, the J end by 7 bases, with 14 bases between. This CDR3 is CASSYLLERSEKLFF. The CDR3 coding sequence is TGTGCCAGCAGTTACCTCCTCGAAAGAAGTGAAAAACTGTTTTTT.

As to this clonotype: At one of its ends the junction is not consistent with the germline gene, which may arise from a read error. This rearrangement joins TRBV6-5 to TRBJ1-1; D perhaps matches TRBD1 (6 bases). This CDR3 has 15 amino acids. Looked up from germline, CDR1 is MNHEY and CDR2 is SVGAGI. CDR3 loop: CASTRKAGQHTGAFF. CDR3 nucleotide sequence: TGTGCCAGCACCCGAAAAGCGGGACAACACACTGGAGCTTTCTTT.

This clonotype was observed many times. The chain has TRBV15 and TRBJ1-5, with TRBD1 as a possible D gene (5 bases). The germline V gene has CDR1 LNHNV and CDR2 YYDKDF (reference sequence). Trimming left V 5 bases short and J 0 bases short, with 8 bases between. The CDR3 runs to 14 residues. As DNA, the CDR3 is TGTGCCACCAGCCTGGGGGTTAGCAATCAGCCCCAGCATTTT. Translating gives CATSLGVSNQPQHF. Looking up the rest from reference TRBV15 and TRBJ1-5 gives the full variable domain: DAMVIQNPRYQVTQFGKPVTLSCSQTLNHNVMYWYQQKSSQAPKLLFHYYDKDFNNEADTPDNFQSRRPNTSFCFLDIRSPGLGDTAMYLCATSLGVSNQPQHFGDGTRLSIL.

Comment on this clonotype: Given a much more abundant clone one base away, this may be a read error. The chain employs TRBV5-5 and TRBJ2-7, with D perhaps given as TRBD1 or TRBD2 (6 bases each). There are 16 residues in the CDR3. Germline V gene data show CDR1 as SGHKS and CDR2 as YYEKEE (reference sequence). The V and J ends lost 3 bases and 6 bases respectively, with 22 bases between them. The CDR3 reads CASSSPGAQGNGEQYF. The CDR3, as DNA: TGTGCCAGCAGCTCCCCGGGGGCGCAAGGCAATGGCGAGCAGTACTTC.

This clonotype was detected ten times or more. DNA of the CDR3: TGCAGCGTTGTGAGGACAGGGGGCATCCACTCTGGAAACACCATATATTTT. It yields the protein CSVVRTGGIHSGNTIYF. The gene calls are TRBV29-1 and TRBJ1-3; the match to TRBD1 covers 11 bases. The CDR3 has 17 amino acids. The J segment lost 0 bases and the V segment lost 4 bases, leaving 8 bases of the junction unmatched. Germline CDR1 and CDR2: SQVTM and ANQGSEA.

The rearrangement links TRBV11-2 to TRBJ1-3, with D tentatively TRBD1 (6 bases). V lost 3 bases and J 2 bases, leaving 20 bases between the germline ends. Looked up from germline, CDR1 is SGHAT and CDR2 is FQNNGV. This CDR3 has 18 amino acids. For the CDR3, the DNA is TGTGCCAGCAGCTTGACGCCCGGACAGCGGTGGACTGGAAACACCATATATTTT. This translates into CASSLTPGQRWTGNTIYF.

This clonotype has a handful of counts. The chain employs TRBV7-3 and TRBJ2-3, with D maybe TRBD2 (5 bases). In germline, CDR1 is SGHTA, CDR2 FQGTGA. The CDR3 loop spans 15 amino acids. V shed 2 bases and J shed 5 bases, with 14 bases lying between them. The CDR3 reads CASSLDNRGIDTQYF. The DNA for the CDR3 is TGTGCCAGCAGCTTAGACAACCGGGGAATAGATACGCAGTATTTT.

This clonotype occurred many times. The chain links TRBV7-6 to TRBJ2-1; no definite D call. Germline-derived CDR1 and CDR2 are SGHVS and FNYEAQ. Between the trimmed V and J ends, which lost 1 base and 2 bases, there was a span of 6 bases. This CDR3 is built from 14 residues. CDR3 amino acids: CASSLGLAYNEQFF. The CDR3 nucleotides are TGTGCCAGCAGCTTAGGCTTAGCCTACAATGAGCAGTTCTTC.